The 23 T cell receptor beta chains below all came from one sample that was sequenced in a study of cytomegalovirus exposure and HLA in healthy donors. Profiling relied on immunoSEQ multiplex PCR, and the TCRdb table lists in-frame clones only, not all of them. Of about 270,000 clones detected, around 86% appear once; the ten largest clones hold around 1%. The specimen sequenced was PBMCs. These receptor sequences come from a woman aged 18 to 35 in good health and CMV-seronegative.

This clone was detected once. The J gene is TRBJ1-2, the V gene TRBV6-5; TRBD1 matches 7 bases. CDR1 MNHEY and CDR2 SVGAGI come from the germline V gene. Trimming took 0 bases from V and 0 from J; bases not matched to a gene: 1. The CDR3 has 15 amino acids. The CDR3 region has the DNA TGTGCCAGCAGTTACTCGGGACAGCCTAACTATGGCTACACCTTC. This sequence encodes CASSYSGQPNYGYTF.

This chain uses TRBV5-6 with TRBJ2-5; the match to TRBD2 covers 14 bases. This CDR3 is 15 amino acids long. J gave up 4 bases and V 4 bases, and 3 bases lay outside the gene matches. Germline CDR1 and CDR2: SGHDT and YYEEEE. CDR3 protein: CASSPGLAGVETQYF. CDR3 bases: TGTGCCAGCAGCCCGGGACTAGCGGGAGTAGAGACCCAGTACTTC.

This clone was seen a few times. This rearrangement joins TRBV28 to TRBJ1-4; TRBD1 agrees at 8 bases. CDR3 length: 16 residues. In germline, CDR1 is MDHEN, CDR2 SYDVKM. V lost 7 bases and J lost 0; bases outside the gene matches: 7. In DNA, the CDR3 is TGTGCCAGCATCCGGACAGGGACCGCAACTAATGAAAAACTGTTTTTT. Translated, it gives CASIRTGTATNEKLFF.

The V call is TRBV2, the J call TRBJ1-2; TRBD1 matches 7 bases. Losses at the gene ends were 6 bases for V and 8 bases for J; bases not matched to a gene: 6. CDR1 SNHLY and CDR2 FYNNEI come from the germline V gene. There are 12 residues in the CDR3. The CDR3 here is CASSDDRAGYTF. CDR3 DNA sequence: TGTGCCAGCAGCGATGACAGGGCCGGCTACACCTTC.

The V and J genes are TRBV5-1 and TRBJ2-1; perhaps TRBD2 as D (6 bases). V lost 6 bases to trimming and J lost 3 bases, with 19 bases between them. Germline V gives CDR1 SGHRS, CDR2 YFSETQ. This CDR3 region has 16 residues. The CDR3: CASTRGSSDYYNEQFF. The CDR3 DNA sequence: TGCGCCAGCACCCGGGGATCTAGCGACTACTACAATGAGCAGTTCTTC. The full variable domain, its missing parts supplied by reference TRBV5-1 and TRBJ2-1, is KAGVTQTPRYLIKTRGQQVTLSCSPISGHRSVSWYQQTPGQGLQFLFEYFSETQRNKGNFPGRFSGRQFSNSRSEMNVSTLELGDSALYLCASTRGSSDYYNEQFFGPGTRLTVL.

This chain joins TRBV7-8 and TRBJ2-7, with a possible D match to TRBD1 (6 bases). V lost 5 bases and J 7 bases, leaving 18 bases between the germline ends. Germline V gene lookup returns CDR1 SGHVS and CDR2 FQNEAQ. This CDR3 comprises 14 residues. The CDR3, as DNA: TGTGCCAGCAGCATGGGACACCAGACGTGGGAGCAGTACTTC. This encodes CASSMGHQTWEQYF.

The count of this clone is one. The rearrangement links TRBV5-4 to TRBJ2-7; the match to TRBD1 covers 10 bases. Trimming at V came to 0 bases and at J to 3 bases, leaving 3 bases not matched to a gene. CDR3 length: 15 residues. CDR1 SGHNT and CDR2 YYREEE come from the germline V gene (reference sequence). CDR3 in amino acids: CASSLGQGAYYEQYF. The CDR3 DNA reads as TGTGCCAGCAGCTTGGGACAGGGGGCCTACTACGAGCAGTACTTC.

The chain couples TRBV11-3 to TRBJ1-5; D may be TRBD1 (6 bases). V was pared by 0 bases and J by 9 bases, with 6 bases between. The germline V gene encodes CDR1 SGHNT and CDR2 YENEEA. The CDR3 is made up of 12 amino acids. This chain's CDR3 is CASSLDRGPQHF. CDR3 nucleotide sequence: TGTGCCAGCAGCTTAGACAGGGGGCCCCAGCATTTT.

The V call is TRBV16, the J call TRBJ2-7; 8 positions agree with TRBD1. V was clipped by 0 bases and J by 2 bases; unmatched bases: 3. Germline CDR1 is KGHSY and CDR2 is FQNENV. This CDR3 has 15 amino acids. CDR3 in DNA: TGTGCCAGCAGCCAATCGTGGACAGGGACCTACGAGCAGTACTTC. Its translation is CASSQSWTGTYEQYF.

This chain connects TRBV7-2 to TRBJ2-7; maybe TRBD2 (7 bases). This CDR3 contains 15 residues. CDR1 is SGHTA, CDR2 FQGNSA, per germline. With 4 bases removed from V and 2 bases from J, the gap between germline ends came to 15 bases. CDR3 amino acids: CASSSRGAGAYEQYF. CDR3 nucleotide sequence: TGTGCCAGCAGCTCTCGGGGGGCGGGGGCCTACGAGCAGTACTTC. Complete variable domain (other parts from reference TRBV7-2 and TRBJ2-7): GAGVSQSPSNKVTEKGKDVELRCDPISGHTALYWYRQSLGQGLEFLIYFQGNSAPDKSGLPSDRFSAERTGGSVSTLTIQRTQQEDSAVYLCASSSRGAGAYEQYFGPGTRLTVT.

The V call is TRBV5-1, the J call TRBJ2-1; 8 nucleotides align to TRBD2. CDR1 and CDR2 (germline): SGHRS, YFSETQ. The CDR3 has 16 amino acids. Germline trimming cut 6 bases from V and 5 bases from J; bases unmatched to any gene: 13. The CDR3 nucleotides are TGCGCCAGCACCCCGGGCCCTGCGGGGGGTAACAATGAGCAGTTCTTC. It codes for CASTPGPAGGNNEQFF.

The chain employs TRBV7-9 and TRBJ2-3, with 14 positions matching TRBD2. Germline CDR1 and CDR2: SEHNR and FQNEAQ (reference sequence). Trimming at V came to 5 bases and at J to 6 bases, leaving 4 bases not matched to a gene. This CDR3 is built from 15 residues. CDR3 sequence (DNA): TGTGCCAGCAGCCCGACTAGCGGGGGGGTGGATACGCAGTATTTT. Its protein product is CASSPTSGGVDTQYF.

The rearrangement links TRBV6-6 to TRBJ1-1; 8 positions match TRBD1. The ends lost 6 bases at V and 4 bases at J; junction bases unmatched: 7. The CDR3 runs to 14 residues. Germline lookup yields CDR1 MNHNY and CDR2 SVGAGI (reference sequence). This CDR3 is CASRKQGVGTEAFF. The CDR3, as DNA: TGTGCCAGCAGAAAACAGGGGGTTGGCACTGAAGCTTTCTTT.

V gene TRBV6-6 combines with J gene TRBJ1-2; tentatively, D is TRBD1 (6 bases). The CDR3 runs 15 residues. V was cut by 6 bases and J by 5 bases, with 19 bases left in between. Germline V gene data show CDR1 as MNHNY and CDR2 as SVGAGI (reference sequence). As DNA, the CDR3 is TGTGCCAGCAGCCGGGGGGCGGGGGAGACTTATGGCTACACCTTC. Translated: CASSRGAGETYGYTF.

The V call is TRBV19, the J call TRBJ1-1, with TRBD1 as a possible D gene (5 bases). Trimming removed 5 bases at V and 2 bases at J, with 12 bases between. Germline V gene sequence: CDR1 LNHDA, CDR2 SQIVND (reference sequence). The CDR3 loop spans 14 amino acids. The CDR3 DNA reads TGTGCCAGTAGTCTAAAGGGGTCTAACACTGAAGCTTTCTTT. The encoded protein is CASSLKGSNTEAFF.

V is TRBV27 and J is TRBJ2-1; 13 positions agree with TRBD2. The CDR3 is 15 residues long. The junction had 10 bases not matched to a gene; V was cut back by 7 bases and J by 10 bases. CDR1 MNHEY and CDR2 SMNVEV come from the germline V gene (reference sequence). The DNA for the CDR3 is TGTGCCAGCACCCCAACTAGCGGGGGGGCCAGGGAGCAGTTCTTC. Protein product: CASTPTSGGAREQFF.

This clone was picked up one time. Here the CDR3 DNA reads TGTGCCAGCAGTTTATTGGGGGCAGGGGTGACCGGGGAGCTGTTTTTT. Encoded protein: CASSLLGAGVTGELFF. This rearrangement joins TRBV27 to TRBJ2-2; possibly TRBD1 for D (6 bases). V lost 1 base, J lost 5 bases, and 14 bases lay in between. CDR1 and CDR2 from the germline V gene are MNHEY and SMNVEV (reference sequence). The CDR3 contains 16 residues.

J is TRBJ1-4 and V is TRBV5-6; D remains ambiguous. V was trimmed by 0 bases and J by 0 bases, leaving 6 bases between them. The CDR3 has 15 residues. Germline V lookup: CDR1 SGHDT, CDR2 YYEEEE. The CDR3 DNA sequence: TGTGCCAGCAGCTTGGGACTGGCAACTAATGAAAAACTGTTTTTT. It is translated as CASSLGLATNEKLFF.

V and J are TRBV28 and TRBJ1-2; no clear D gene. The CDR3 loop spans 11 amino acids. Germline V gene data show CDR1 as MDHEN and CDR2 as SYDVKM. Deletions cut 10 bases from V and 4 bases from J, with 10 bases between. DNA of the CDR3: TGTGCCATCTGGGCGCTCTATGGCTACACCTTC. Translation: CAIWALYGYTF.

In its sample, this clone was seen once. The chain joins TRBV18 to TRBJ2-7; D is possibly TRBD1 (6 bases). The CDR3 consists of 14 residues. V was cut by 3 bases and J by 2 bases, with 11 bases left in between. Germline loops: CDR1 KGHSH, CDR2 LQKENI. Here the CDR3 reads CASSPGRGAYEQYF. CDR3 in DNA: TGTGCCAGCTCACCGGGCAGGGGTGCCTACGAGCAGTACTTC.

The CDR3 region is CASSFIENEQYF. CDR3 sequence (DNA): TGCGCCAGCAGCTTTATTGAGAACGAGCAGTACTTC. The V call is TRBV5-1, the J call TRBJ2-7; D is uncertain. The ends were cut back, 2 bases at V and 5 bases at J, with 8 bases in the middle. The CDR3 has 12 residues. Germline CDR1 is SGHRS and CDR2 is YFSETQ.

The genes are TRBV5-6 and TRBJ2-7; D not certain. The CDR3 has 16 residues. CDR1 and CDR2 (germline): SGHDT, YYEEEE. The V end lost 0 bases, the J end lost 3 bases, and 16 bases lay between the germline ends. Written as DNA, the CDR3 is TGTGCCAGCAGCTTGGGGGCTAATCAGGCCCACTACGAGCAGTACTTC. This codes for CASSLGANQAHYEQYF. Complete variable domain (other parts from reference TRBV5-6 and TRBJ2-7): DAGVTQSPTHLIKTRGQQVTLRCSPKSGHDTVSWYQQALGQGPQFIFQYYEEEERQRGNFPDRFSGHQFPNYSSELNVNALLLGDSALYLCASSLGANQAHYEQYFGPGTRLTVT.

About this clone itself: At one boundary the junction diverges from the germline segment, which might be a read error. V and J are TRBV7-8 and TRBJ1-2, with no clear D. The CDR3 sequence is 19 residues long. From germline, CDR1 is SGHVS and CDR2 FQNEAQ. The CDR3 loop is CASSYGTGVGSPPKYGYTF. DNA for the CDR3: TGTGCCAGCAGCTACGGTACCGGTGTAGGGAGTCCGCCTAAATATGGCTACACCTTC.